These 21 T cell receptor beta chains originate from one sample sequenced in a study of cytomegalovirus exposure and HLA in healthy donors. The PCR had 60 Vbeta and 13 Jbeta primers. This table comes from immunoSEQ multiplex PCR, and its TCRdb copy is limited to in-frame clones, with some not included. The data show about 130,000 clones, 17% seen once. The sequencing input was PBMCs. The source of these receptors is a female donor in good health and CMV-seropositive.

The chain combines TRBV13 with TRBJ2-7; a possible D gene is TRBD1 (5 bases). Trimming took 5 bases from V and 1 from J, leaving 15 bases between them. Looked up from germline, CDR1 is PRHDT and CDR2 is FYEKMQ (reference sequence). The CDR3 length is 15 residues. In nucleotides, the CDR3 is TGTGCCAGCAGCCTGCGGCAGGGAACTTCCTACGAGCAGTACTTC. Amino acid sequence: CASSLRQGTSYEQYF.

The chain joins TRBV4-1 to TRBJ2-7, with 7 bases that match TRBD2. The germline CDR1 and CDR2 sequences are MGHRA and YSYEKL. This CDR3 is 16 amino acids long. Germline trimming cut 1 base from V and 2 bases from J; bases unmatched to any gene: 8. DNA for the CDR3: TGCGCCAGCAGCCAAGTCTGGAGCGGGACTGCCTACGAGCAGTACTTC. Translating gives CASSQVWSGTAYEQYF.

This clone has just a few counts. V usage is TRBV5-1 and J usage is TRBJ1-1, with D hard to call. The length of the CDR3 is 13 residues. V gave up 1 base and J gave up 0 bases, with 4 bases separating them. The germline gives CDR1 SGHRS, CDR2 YFSETQ. The CDR3 spells CASSLTLNTEAFF. The CDR3 DNA follows: TGCGCCAGCAGCTTGACACTGAACACTGAAGCTTTCTTT. The complete variable domain, with remaining parts taken from reference TRBV5-1 and TRBJ1-1, reads KAGVTQTPRYLIKTRGQQVTLSCSPISGHRSVSWYQQTPGQGLQFLFEYFSETQRNKGNFPGRFSGRQFSNSRSEMNVSTLELGDSALYLCASSLTLNTEAFFGQGTRLTVV.

The chain couples TRBV7-6 to TRBJ2-3, with TRBD2 matching over 10 bases. CDR3 size: 16 residues. The V gene end was trimmed by 2 bases and the J gene end by 4 bases; junction bases not matched to a gene: 6. Germline assignment: CDR1 SGHVS and CDR2 FNYEAQ. CDR3 in DNA: TGTGCCAGCAGCTTAAGGCCTAGCGGGAGCTCAGATACGCAGTATTTT. This gives the protein CASSLRPSGSSDTQYF.

This clone turned up a few times. J is TRBJ2-1 and V is TRBV6-6, with a weak D call TRBD2 (5 bases). The V end lost 4 bases, the J end lost 4 bases, and 8 bases lay between the germline ends. The CDR3 spans 13 residues. The germline gives CDR1 MNHNY, CDR2 SVGAGI (reference sequence). For the CDR3, the DNA is TGTGCCAGCAGTTCCCGGGATTACAATGAGCAGTTCTTC. Residues: CASSSRDYNEQFF.

This clone was counted a few times. CDR3 amino acids: CASNGQGPNTGELFF. CDR3 bases: TGTGCCAGCAACGGACAGGGCCCGAACACCGGGGAGCTGTTTTTT. The chain combines TRBV2 with TRBJ2-2, with 8 bases matching TRBD1. The CDR3 spans 15 residues. V gave up 7 bases and J gave up 0 bases; unmatched junction bases: 4. The germline V gene encodes CDR1 SNHLY and CDR2 FYNNEI.

J is TRBJ2-5 and V is TRBV2; 9 bases agree with TRBD2. V dropped 1 base and J dropped 5; count of bases not matched to a gene: 5. The CDR3 sequence is 15 residues long. Germline values: CDR1 SNHLY, CDR2 FYNNEI. The CDR3 nucleotides read TGTGCCAGCAGTGAAGGGGGACTAGCAGGGGAGACCCAGTACTTC. This gives the protein CASSEGGLAGETQYF.

This clone was recorded a few times. J is TRBJ2-1 and V is TRBV4-3; TRBD2 matches at 9 bases. V lost 0 bases and J lost 9; bases outside the gene matches: 9. The CDR3 extends over 16 amino acids. Germline-derived CDR1 and CDR2 are LGHNA and YSLEER. The chain's CDR3 is CASSQDWLAGSSEQFF. The CDR3 nucleotides are TGCGCCAGCAGCCAAGATTGGCTAGCGGGATCATCTGAGCAGTTCTTC.

This chain joins TRBV12-5 and TRBJ2-7; 7 bases are a match to TRBD1. The CDR3 has 15 amino acids. CDR1 is LGHNT and CDR2 is FRNRAP in the germline V gene. V gave up 7 bases and J gave up 1 base; unmatched junction bases: 10. CDR3 protein: CASALNRDSSYEQYF. CDR3 nucleotides: TGTGCTAGTGCCCTAAACCGGGACAGTTCCTACGAGCAGTACTTC.

This clone came up a few times. CDR3 residues: CAWSVGATGGKGNQPQHF. The DNA of the CDR3 is TGTGCCTGGAGTGTAGGGGCCACAGGGGGCAAGGGCAATCAGCCCCAGCATTTT. The chain combines TRBV30 with TRBJ1-5; 9 bases line up with TRBD1. Germline V CDR1 and CDR2: GTSNPN, SVGIG (reference sequence). The CDR3 is made up of 18 amino acids. V lost 0 bases to trimming and J lost 2 bases; unmatched junction nucleotides: 11.

The chain uses TRBV4-3 and TRBJ2-7, with D hard to call. Germline-derived CDR1 and CDR2 are LGHNA and YSLEER. V was clipped by 0 bases and J by 6 bases, with 9 bases between them. The CDR3 totals 13 residues. CDR3 coding DNA: TGCGCCAGCAGCCAAGATCCGTTTCGCGAGCAGTACTTC. Protein: CASSQDPFREQYF.

This clone was detected only a few times. This chain connects TRBV29-1 to TRBJ1-2; 9 bases line up with TRBD1. CDR1 is SQVTM, CDR2 ANQGSEA, per germline. V shed 4 bases and J 8 bases; nucleotides not matched to a gene: 11. The CDR3 loop spans 14 amino acids. Written as DNA, the CDR3 is TGCAGCGTTGGATCGGGACAGGGATTTGGAGGCTACACCTTC. Translation: CSVGSGQGFGGYTF.

J is TRBJ2-6 and V is TRBV30; tentatively, D is TRBD2 (6 bases). The CDR3 totals 13 residues. Germline CDR1 reads GTSNPN; CDR2 reads SVGIG (reference sequence). The V end lost 5 bases, the J end lost 1 base, and 6 bases lay between the germline ends. The CDR3 DNA reads as TGTGCCTGGGGGGGGTCTGGGGCCAACGTCCTGACTTTC. Translated, it gives CAWGGSGANVLTF.

V is TRBV19 and J is TRBJ1-6; a possible D gene is TRBD1 (6 bases). Trimming left V 5 bases short and J 13 bases short, with 12 bases between. CDR3 length: 12 amino acids. Germline lookup yields CDR1 LNHDA and CDR2 SQIVND (reference sequence). The chain's CDR3 is CASSFGRGPLHF. The DNA for the CDR3 is TGTGCCAGTAGTTTTGGCAGGGGTCCCCTCCACTTT.

The rearrangement uses TRBV7-2 and TRBJ2-1; TRBD2 aligns across 9 bases. CDR3 length: 17 residues. V lost 4 bases to trimming and J lost 4 bases; unmatched junction nucleotides: 11. The germline V gene encodes CDR1 SGHTA and CDR2 FQGNSA. CDR3 DNA: TGTGCCAGCAGCTCTAAGGGTCTAGCGGGGCGGTACAATGAGCAGTTCTTC. This translates into CASSSKGLAGRYNEQFF.

This rearrangement joins TRBV5-6 to TRBJ2-2; possibly TRBD1 for D (5 bases). Germline loops: CDR1 SGHDT, CDR2 YYEEEE. The CDR3 covers 14 residues. V lost 1 base and J lost 7, with 11 bases in between. CDR3 sequence (DNA): TGTGCCAGCAGCTTGTTTTCAGGGATCGGGGAGCTGTTTTTT. It codes for CASSLFSGIGELFF.

This rearrangement joins TRBV4-2 to TRBJ2-7, with 8 bases lining up with TRBD2. The CDR3 has 16 residues. Germline lookup yields CDR1 LGHNA and CDR2 YNFKEQ. V shed 1 base, J shed 5 bases, and the junction held 10 bases outside the gene matches. CDR3 sequence (DNA): TGTGCCAGCAGCCAAGTTCCGGGACTAGGGGTCGACGAGCAGTACTTC. It translates to CASSQVPGLGVDEQYF.

The chain couples TRBV28 to TRBJ2-7; the match to TRBD1 covers 8 bases. The CDR3 extends over 14 amino acids. Per germline, CDR1 MDHEN and CDR2 SYDVKM. The trim removed 5 bases at V and 3 bases at J, leaving 6 bases unmatched. Written as DNA, the CDR3 is TGTGCCAGCAGTCCCTCGGGACAGGACTACGAGCAGTACTTC. Its translation: CASSPSGQDYEQYF.

This clone has just a few counts. The chain has TRBV5-1 and TRBJ1-1; 8 bases map to TRBD1. The V segment lost 3 bases and the J segment 0 bases; nucleotides outside the gene matches: 7. Germline loops: CDR1 SGHRS, CDR2 YFSETQ. The CDR3 is 16 amino acids. CDR3 in amino acids: CASSSTGVVMNTEAFF. CDR3 bases: TGCGCCAGCAGCTCGACAGGGGTCGTGATGAACACTGAAGCTTTCTTT.

The chain recombines TRBV27 with TRBJ1-5; 7 positions agree with TRBD1. The CDR3 is made up of 15 amino acids. Trimming took 6 bases from V and 1 from J; bases not matched to a gene: 6. Germline CDR1 MNHEY, CDR2 SMNVEV (reference sequence). The CDR3 DNA follows: TGTGCCAGCAGAAGGACAGGTCCGAGCAATCAGCCCCAGCATTTT. This encodes CASRRTGPSNQPQHF.

This clone was counted between two and nine times. The chain combines TRBV30 with TRBJ1-4; perhaps TRBD1 as D (6 bases). The V end was cut by 3 bases, the J end by 8 bases, with 19 bases between. Per the germline V gene, CDR1 is GTSNPN and CDR2 is SVGIG (reference sequence). The CDR3 runs 15 residues. CDR3 DNA: TGTGCCTGGAGCCTGCCGAGGGGGTCAGGAGAAAAACTGTTTTTT. Translating gives CAWSLPRGSGEKLFF.